This TCR beta chain was profiled in a study of identical twins. Study-wide points: Conclusions were drawn cross-sectionally by statistical analysis, without following the same donors. For out-of-frame beta sequences, excess twin sharing was weaker.

This clonotype was seen repeatedly, ten times or more. Its antigen is not known. TCRdb fed the 5' RACE reads into MiXCR, producing one record per CDR3 protein. The sample lists 240,000 or so distinct CDR3 sequences, roughly an eighth occurring once. No donor was unhealthy or non-Caucasian. V lost 5 bases, J lost 0 bases, and 10 bases lay in between. The length of the CDR3 is 16 residues. Germline CDR1 is KGHDR and CDR2 is SFDVKD. This sample also belongs to another study, concerning yellow fever vaccine responses in identical twins.

Material: memory (CD45RO+) T cells sorted from blood. The sequence derives from a woman in her late teens or twenties in good health. The chain recombines TRBV24-1 with TRBJ2-6, with D perhaps assigned TRBD1 or TRBD2 (5 bases each). The CDR3 DNA reads as TGTGCCACCAGTGCCCGGGACGGCTCTGGGGCCAACGTCCTGACTTTC. It translates to CATSARDGSGANVLTF.